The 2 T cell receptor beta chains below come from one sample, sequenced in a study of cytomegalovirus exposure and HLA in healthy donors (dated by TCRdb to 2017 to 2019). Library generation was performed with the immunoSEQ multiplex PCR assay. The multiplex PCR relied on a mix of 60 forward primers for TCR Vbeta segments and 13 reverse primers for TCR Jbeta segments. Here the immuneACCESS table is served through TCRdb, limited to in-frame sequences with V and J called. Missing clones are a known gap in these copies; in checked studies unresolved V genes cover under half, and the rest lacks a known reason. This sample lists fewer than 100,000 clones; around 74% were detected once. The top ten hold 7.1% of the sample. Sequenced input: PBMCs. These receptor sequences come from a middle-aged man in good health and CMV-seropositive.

The CDR3 DNA sequence: TGTGCCAGCAGCCCATGGGGGACAGGGAGCGATGAGCAGTTCTTC. This translates into CASSPWGTGSDEQFF. The chain couples TRBV11-2 to TRBJ2-1; 9 nucleotides match TRBD1. Trimming cost V 5 bases and J 8 bases; bases outside gene matches: 10. The CDR3 has 15 amino acids. Germline CDR1 reads SGHAT; CDR2 reads FQNNGV. Filled out from reference TRBV11-2 and TRBJ2-1, the complete variable domain reads EAGVAQSPRYKIIEKRQSVAFWCNPISGHATLYWYQQILGQGPKLLIQFQNNGVVDDSQLPKDRFSAERLKGVDSTLKIQPAKLEDSAVYLCASSPWGTGSDEQFFGPGTRLTVL.

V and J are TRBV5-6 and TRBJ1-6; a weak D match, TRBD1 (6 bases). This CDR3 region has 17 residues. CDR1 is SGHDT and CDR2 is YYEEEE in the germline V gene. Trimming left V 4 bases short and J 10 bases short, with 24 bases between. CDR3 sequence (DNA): TGTGCCAGCAGCGGAGGCGAAACAGGGTGGCAAGGCTCACCCCTCCACTTT. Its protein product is CASSGGETGWQGSPLHF.